One sample yielded the 31 T cell receptor beta chains listed below, sequenced in a study of CD8 T cells in Susac syndrome. cDNA came from about 0.5 to 1 ug RNA primed by random hexamers. MiXCR, run by TCRdb on the immunoSEQ multiplex PCR reads, gives a single entry per CDR3 protein. The repertoire includes a few hundred thousand distinct CDR3 sequences, about 88% of them detected once, and roughly 0.2% sits in the top ten. Sequences were obtained from CD8+ T cells from PBMCs. Receptors originate from a human donor with multiple sclerosis.

This clonotype appeared once. The rearrangement uses TRBV20-1 and TRBJ1-2; 11 nucleotides align to TRBD1. After removal of 5 bases from V and 5 bases from J, the junction contained 7 bases not matched to a gene. This CDR3 contains 14 residues. From germline, CDR1 is DFQATT and CDR2 SNEGSKA (reference sequence). The CDR3 DNA is TGCAGTGCTCGATGGACAGGGGGCAGTTATGGCTACACCTTC. Residues: CSARWTGGSYGYTF.

The CDR3 loop is CSARVSRGGYEQYF. The CDR3 coding sequence is TGCAGTGCTAGAGTTAGCCGGGGAGGATACGAGCAGTACTTC. The genes are TRBV20-1 and TRBJ2-7; possibly TRBD2 for D (6 bases). The V end lost 1 base, the J end lost 4 bases, and 14 bases lay between the germline ends. CDR3 length equals 14 residues. Germline V lookup: CDR1 DFQATT, CDR2 SNEGSKA (reference sequence).

The rearrangement uses TRBV19 and TRBJ1-4; no clear D. This CDR3 is built from 15 residues. The V and J ends lost 5 bases and 0 bases respectively, with 10 bases between them. CDR1 LNHDA and CDR2 SQIVND come from the germline V gene (reference sequence). The CDR3 sequence: CASSPNIATNEKLFF. The CDR3 DNA reads as TGTGCCAGTAGTCCGAACATCGCAACTAATGAAAAACTGTTTTTT.

The rearrangement links TRBV7-9 to TRBJ2-7; D possibly corresponds to TRBD2 (6 bases). The CDR3 runs to 14 residues. Germline V lookup: CDR1 SEHNR, CDR2 FQNEAQ (reference sequence). V lost 4 bases and J lost 2, with 12 bases in between. For the CDR3, the DNA is TGTGCCAGCAGCTCGCGGGACGGAGCCTACGAGCAGTACTTC. It translates to CASSSRDGAYEQYF.

The V call is TRBV15, the J call TRBJ2-7; TRBD1 aligns across 7 bases. J lost 0 bases, V lost 3 bases, and 8 bases had no gene match. Germline CDR1 reads LNHNV; CDR2 reads YYDKDF (reference sequence). This CDR3 has 16 residues. CDR3: CATSSPAGTVSYEQYF. As DNA, the CDR3 is TGTGCCACCAGCAGCCCCGCCGGGACAGTCTCCTACGAGCAGTACTTC.

This chain links TRBV7-9 with TRBJ2-7; 11 bases map to TRBD2. With 5 bases clipped from V and 5 bases from J, the junction kept 8 bases outside the gene matches. Germline assignment: CDR1 SEHNR and CDR2 FQNEAQ (reference sequence). The CDR3 is made up of 15 amino acids. CDR3 coding DNA: TGTGCCAGCAGCCATAGCGGGAGGGCGCGAAACGAGCAGTACTTC. Protein sequence: CASSHSGRARNEQYF.

The chain has TRBV29-1 and TRBJ2-5; D is unresolved. V dropped 7 bases and J dropped 3 bases, with 6 bases sitting between them. The CDR3 has 10 residues. The germline gives CDR1 SQVTM, CDR2 ANQGSEA. DNA for the CDR3: TGCAGCGCCCAGAAAGAGACCCAGTACTTC. Translating gives CSAQKETQYF.

J is TRBJ2-7 and V is TRBV4-3, with TRBD2 as a possible D gene (6 bases). The V gene's germline CDR1 is LGHNA and CDR2 YSLEER. The ends were cut back, 2 bases at V and 3 bases at J, with 17 bases in the middle. The CDR3 loop spans 16 amino acids. CDR3 amino acids: CASSQLSGGESYEQYF. The DNA of the CDR3 is TGCGCCAGCAGCCAACTCTCCGGCGGGGAAAGCTACGAGCAGTACTTC.

This chain links TRBV6-1 with TRBJ1-4; D gene unclear. Deletions cut 6 bases from V and 0 bases from J, with 8 bases between. The CDR3 sequence is 14 residues long. Germline values: CDR1 MNHNS, CDR2 SASEGT. This CDR3 is CASSKRATNEKLFF. The DNA for the CDR3 is TGTGCCAGCAGCAAGAGAGCAACTAATGAAAAACTGTTTTTT.

The chain joins TRBV12-3 or TRBV12-4 to TRBJ2-7, with 7 bases fitting TRBD2. Germline trimming cut 5 bases from V and 3 bases from J; bases unmatched to any gene: 10. This CDR3 region has 15 residues. CDR3 sequence: CASSAHTAGNYEQYF. CDR3 nucleotides: TGTGCCAGCAGTGCCCATACAGCGGGAAACTACGAGCAGTACTTC.

V gene TRBV2 combines with J gene TRBJ1-1; 8 bases match TRBD1. This CDR3 has 15 amino acids. V shed 3 bases and J 1 base; nucleotides not matched to a gene: 4. Germline CDR1 and CDR2: SNHLY and FYNNEI. CDR3: CASSDHGTGNTEAFF. The CDR3 nucleotides are TGTGCCAGCAGTGACCACGGGACAGGGAACACTGAAGCTTTCTTT.

This clonotype came up once. The chain carries TRBV4-1 and TRBJ2-7; D gene ambiguous. V lost 1 base to trimming and J lost 4 bases, with 14 bases between them. There are 15 residues in the CDR3. Germline V gene data show CDR1 as MGHRA and CDR2 as YSYEKL. The CDR3, as DNA: TGCGCCAGCAGCCAAGTGCTCGGTGGCGGTTACGAGCAGTACTTC. Its protein product is CASSQVLGGGYEQYF.

V and J are TRBV4-3 and TRBJ2-6, with D unclear. Trimming removed 1 base at V and 4 bases at J, with 5 bases between. Germline-derived CDR1 and CDR2 are LGHNA and YSLEER. The CDR3 contains 14 residues. The CDR3 DNA sequence: TGCGCCAGCAGCCAAGGGCCCGGGGCCAACGTCCTGACTTTC. The encoded protein is CASSQGPGANVLTF.

In this sample, this clonotype turned up once. V gene TRBV29-1 combines with J gene TRBJ2-7; TRBD2 matches at 13 bases. V trimming: 4 bases; J trimming: 0 bases; junction bases outside the gene matches: 3. This CDR3 comprises 15 residues. CDR1 is SQVTM and CDR2 is ANQGSEA in the germline V gene. CDR3 residues: CSVVGLAGVSYEQYF. The CDR3 DNA is TGCAGCGTTGTCGGACTAGCGGGGGTCTCCTACGAGCAGTACTTC.

V is TRBV2 and J is TRBJ2-7; D is undetermined. With 2 bases removed from V and 2 bases from J, the gap between germline ends came to 13 bases. CDR1 is SNHLY, CDR2 FYNNEI, per germline. This CDR3 region has 15 residues. DNA for the CDR3: TGTGCCAGCAGTGAACCCCGTCGTTCGGCCTACGAGCAGTACTTC. It encodes CASSEPRRSAYEQYF. The full variable domain, completed using reference TRBV2 and TRBJ2-7, is EPEVTQTPSHQVTQMGQEVILRCVPISNHLYFYWYRQILGQKVEFLVSFYNNEISEKSEIFDDQFSVERPDGSNFTLKIRSTKLEDSAMYFCASSEPRRSAYEQYFGPGTRLTVT.

The chain employs TRBV27 and TRBJ2-7, with D tentatively TRBD1 (6 bases). Trimming stripped 0 bases from V and 2 bases from J, with 8 bases between. CDR1 and CDR2 (germline): MNHEY, SMNVEV (reference sequence). This CDR3 region has 14 residues. This CDR3 is CASSLSGGPYEQYF. CDR3 DNA: TGTGCCAGCAGTTTATCAGGGGGACCCTACGAGCAGTACTTC.

The chain has TRBV28 and TRBJ1-1; D gene uncertain. Germline V lookup: CDR1 MDHEN, CDR2 SYDVKM. The CDR3 extends over 13 amino acids. Trimming stripped 6 bases from V and 2 bases from J, with 10 bases between. DNA for the CDR3: TGTGCCAGCAGCTTCACAGTTAACACTGAAGCTTTCTTT. Translating it yields CASSFTVNTEAFF.

The CDR3 nucleotides are TGTGCCAGCAGCGTAGACGGGGGGACCTACAATGAGCAGTTCTTC. Translating it yields CASSVDGGTYNEQFF. The chain is built from TRBV9 and TRBJ2-1; 7 bases line up with TRBD2. The germline V gene has CDR1 SGDLS and CDR2 YYNGEE. This CDR3 is built from 15 residues. After removal of 0 bases from V and 2 bases from J, the junction contained 2 bases not matched to a gene.

V gene TRBV9 combines with J gene TRBJ1-2, with TRBD1 identical over 10 bases. Germline lookup yields CDR1 SGDLS and CDR2 YYNGEE. The CDR3 runs 15 residues. V lost 3 bases, J lost 5 bases, and 7 bases stayed unmatched. CDR3 protein: CASSGGTGEGYGYTF. CDR3 sequence (DNA): TGTGCCAGCAGCGGAGGGACAGGGGAGGGGTATGGCTACACCTTC.

This chain connects TRBV6-2 or TRBV6-3 to TRBJ2-3; TRBD2 matches at 12 bases. Germline V gene data show CDR1 as MNHEY and CDR2 as SVGEGT. The V gene end was trimmed by 6 bases and the J gene end by 4 bases; junction bases not matched to a gene: 5. The CDR3 length is 15 residues. CDR3 protein: CASSSTSGGPDTQYF. Written as DNA, the CDR3 is TGTGCCAGCAGCTCGACTAGCGGGGGTCCAGATACGCAGTATTTT.

The V call is TRBV12-3 or TRBV12-4, the J call TRBJ2-7; the D gene is possibly TRBD1 (5 bases). The length of the CDR3 is 12 residues. V was clipped by 3 bases and J by 5 bases, with 8 bases between them. CDR3 loop: CASSLWTNEQYF. The CDR3 region has the DNA TGTGCCAGCAGTTTGTGGACAAACGAGCAGTACTTC.

The V call is TRBV6-5, the J call TRBJ2-1, with a possible D match to TRBD2 (6 bases). Germline V gene data show CDR1 as MNHEY and CDR2 as SVGAGI. CDR3 length equals 13 residues. Trimming stripped 0 bases from V and 10 bases from J, with 10 bases between. The CDR3 loop is CASSYSGTGEQFF. The DNA for the CDR3 is TGTGCCAGCAGTTACTCTGGGACTGGGGAGCAGTTCTTC.

The chain carries TRBV4-1 and TRBJ1-3; no clear D. The V gene lost 2 bases and the J gene lost 4 bases, with 12 bases spanning the gap. CDR3 size: 15 residues. Germline V lookup: CDR1 MGHRA, CDR2 YSYEKL. DNA of the CDR3: TGCGCCAGCAGCCAACTAGAGGGCTCCGGAAACACCATATATTTT. This sequence encodes CASSQLEGSGNTIYF.

V usage is TRBV9 and J usage is TRBJ2-1; 7 nucleotides line up with TRBD2. The V gene's germline CDR1 is SGDLS and CDR2 YYNGEE. The CDR3 consists of 16 residues. Trimming cost V 4 bases and J 3 bases; bases outside gene matches: 10. The DNA for the CDR3 is TGTGCCAGCAGCCCACGCTTAGCGGGTCTCTACAATGAGCAGTTCTTC. This gives the protein CASSPRLAGLYNEQFF.

This chain links TRBV28 with TRBJ2-7; D gene ambiguous. Germline V gene sequence: CDR1 MDHEN, CDR2 SYDVKM. This CDR3 spans 12 amino acids. V lost 11 bases and J 4 bases, leaving 15 bases between the germline ends. DNA of the CDR3: TGTGCCGCAGCTATCAAACGTTACGAGCAGTACTTC. Its protein product is CAAAIKRYEQYF. Full variable domain (outside the CDR3, taken from reference TRBV28 and TRBJ2-7): DVKVTQSSRYLVKRTGEKVFLECVQDMDHENMFWYRQDPGLGLRLIYFSYDVKMKEKGDIPEGYSVSREKKERFSLILESASTNQTSMYLCAAAIKRYEQYFGPGTRLTVT.

The chain recombines TRBV7-2 with TRBJ2-5, with D maybe TRBD2 (6 bases). The CDR3 has 18 residues. Deletions cut 3 bases from V and 4 bases from J, with 24 bases between. CDR1 and CDR2 (germline): SGHTA, FQGNSA. CDR3 protein: CASSFGLYGGERLETQYF. For the CDR3, the DNA is TGTGCCAGCAGCTTCGGGCTATACGGAGGGGAAAGGCTAGAGACCCAGTACTTC.

This chain connects TRBV4-3 to TRBJ2-3; D gene ambiguous. CDR1 LGHNA and CDR2 YSLEER come from the germline V gene. The CDR3 is 15 amino acids. V shed 0 bases and J shed 4 bases, with 11 bases lying between them. CDR3 nucleotides: TGCGCCAGCAGCCAAGATATCGGAACGCCAGATACGCAGTATTTT. It encodes CASSQDIGTPDTQYF.

The gene calls are TRBV27 and TRBJ2-1; TRBD1 is a possible D gene (6 bases). The V gene lost 1 base and the J gene lost 4 bases, with 20 bases spanning the gap. Germline V gene data show CDR1 as MNHEY and CDR2 as SMNVEV (reference sequence). This CDR3 is 18 amino acids long. The CDR3 loop reads CASSLYRRVRGFYNEQFF. As DNA, the CDR3 is TGTGCCAGCAGTTTATATCGCAGGGTGAGGGGGTTTTACAATGAGCAGTTCTTC.

The V and J genes are TRBV4-1 and TRBJ2-3; TRBD2 matches at 8 bases. There are 17 residues in the CDR3. Germline trimming cut 0 bases from V and 2 bases from J; bases unmatched to any gene: 7. Germline V lookup: CDR1 MGHRA, CDR2 YSYEKL. The CDR3 spells CASSQEGSGAVTDTQYF. The CDR3 DNA is TGCGCCAGCAGCCAAGAGGGTAGCGGGGCCGTCACAGATACGCAGTATTTT.

CDR3 sequence: CASSLGVSVAGELFF. The CDR3 bases are TGTGCCAGCAGCTTAGGCGTCTCCGTTGCCGGGGAGCTGTTTTTT. This chain uses TRBV7-3 with TRBJ2-2; D unresolved. V was pared by 2 bases and J by 6 bases, with 13 bases between. This CDR3 contains 15 residues. Germline lookup yields CDR1 SGHTA and CDR2 FQGTGA. Drawing the rest from reference TRBV7-3 and TRBJ2-2, the complete variable domain is GAGVSQTPSNKVTEKGKYVELRCDPISGHTALYWYRQSLGQGPEFLIYFQGTGAADDSGLPNDRFFAVRPEGSVSTLKIQRTERGDSAVYLCASSLGVSVAGELFFGEGSRLTVL.

The chain links TRBV20-1 to TRBJ2-1; possibly TRBD2 for D (6 bases). This CDR3 has 15 residues. Trimming removed 6 bases at V and 2 bases at J, with 17 bases between. Germline lookup yields CDR1 DFQATT and CDR2 SNEGSKA (reference sequence). The chain's CDR3 is CSAPVRSGAYNEQFF. The CDR3 nucleotides are TGCAGTGCCCCCGTTCGATCGGGGGCCTACAATGAGCAGTTCTTC.